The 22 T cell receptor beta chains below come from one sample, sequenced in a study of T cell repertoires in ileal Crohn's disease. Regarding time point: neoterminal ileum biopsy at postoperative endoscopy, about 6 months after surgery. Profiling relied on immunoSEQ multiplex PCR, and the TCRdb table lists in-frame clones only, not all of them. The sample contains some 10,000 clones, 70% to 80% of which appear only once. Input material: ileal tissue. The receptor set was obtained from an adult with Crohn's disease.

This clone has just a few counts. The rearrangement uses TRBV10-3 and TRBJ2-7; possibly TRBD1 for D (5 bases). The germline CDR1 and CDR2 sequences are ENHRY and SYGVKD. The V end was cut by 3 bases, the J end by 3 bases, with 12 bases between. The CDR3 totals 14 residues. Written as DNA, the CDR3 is TGTGCCATCAGTGAAACAGGAACCATCTACGAGCAGTACTTC. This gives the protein CAISETGTIYEQYF.

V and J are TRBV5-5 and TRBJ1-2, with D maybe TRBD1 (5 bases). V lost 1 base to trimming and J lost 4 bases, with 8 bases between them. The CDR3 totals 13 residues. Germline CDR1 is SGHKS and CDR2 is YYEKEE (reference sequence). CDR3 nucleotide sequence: TGTGCCAGCAGCTTGCAGGGAGGCTATGGCTACACCTTC. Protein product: CASSLQGGYGYTF.

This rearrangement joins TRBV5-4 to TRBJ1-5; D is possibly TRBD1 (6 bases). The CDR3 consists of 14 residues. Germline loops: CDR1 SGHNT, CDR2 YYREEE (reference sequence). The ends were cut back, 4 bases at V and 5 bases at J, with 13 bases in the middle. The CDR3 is CASSQQGDHQPQHF. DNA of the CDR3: TGTGCCAGCAGCCAACAGGGAGACCATCAGCCCCAGCATTTT.

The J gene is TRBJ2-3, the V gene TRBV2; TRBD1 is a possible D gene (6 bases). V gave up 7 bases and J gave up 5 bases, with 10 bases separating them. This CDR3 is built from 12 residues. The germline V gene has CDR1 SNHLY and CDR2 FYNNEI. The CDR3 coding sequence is TGTGCCAGCACCCGACAGGTAGATACGCAGTATTTT. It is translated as CASTRQVDTQYF.

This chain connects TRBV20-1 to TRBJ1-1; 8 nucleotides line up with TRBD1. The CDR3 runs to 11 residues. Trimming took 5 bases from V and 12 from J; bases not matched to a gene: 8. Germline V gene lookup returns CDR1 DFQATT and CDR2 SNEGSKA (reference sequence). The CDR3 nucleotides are TGCAGTGCTTCCCAGGACAGGGCAACTTTCTTT. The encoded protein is CSASQDRATFF.

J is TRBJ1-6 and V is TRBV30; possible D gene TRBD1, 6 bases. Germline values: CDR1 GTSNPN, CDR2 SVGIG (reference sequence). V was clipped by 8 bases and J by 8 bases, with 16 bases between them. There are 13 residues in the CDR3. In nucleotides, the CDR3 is TGTGCCCAAAAGGTACAGGGCCATTCACCCCTCCACTTT. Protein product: CAQKVQGHSPLHF.

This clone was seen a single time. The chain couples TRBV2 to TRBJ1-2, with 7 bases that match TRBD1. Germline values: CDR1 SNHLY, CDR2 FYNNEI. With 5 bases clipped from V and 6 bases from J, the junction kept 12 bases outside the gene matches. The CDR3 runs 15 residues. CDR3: CASSPQGHRGNGYTF. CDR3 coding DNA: TGTGCCAGCAGTCCCCAGGGGCACAGGGGAAATGGCTACACCTTC.

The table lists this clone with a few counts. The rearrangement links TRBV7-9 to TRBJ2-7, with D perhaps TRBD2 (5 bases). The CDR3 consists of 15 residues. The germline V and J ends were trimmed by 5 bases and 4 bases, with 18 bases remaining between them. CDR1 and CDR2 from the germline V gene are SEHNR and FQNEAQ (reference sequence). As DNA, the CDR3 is TGTGCCAGCAGCCCAAAGGACCCCGGACTGTACGAGCAGTACTTC. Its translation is CASSPKDPGLYEQYF.

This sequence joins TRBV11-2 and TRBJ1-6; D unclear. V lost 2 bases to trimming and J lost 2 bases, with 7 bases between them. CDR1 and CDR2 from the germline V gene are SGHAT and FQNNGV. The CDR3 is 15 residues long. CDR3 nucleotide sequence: TGTGCCAGCAGCTTATCTAATACCTATAATTCACCCCTCCACTTT. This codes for CASSLSNTYNSPLHF.

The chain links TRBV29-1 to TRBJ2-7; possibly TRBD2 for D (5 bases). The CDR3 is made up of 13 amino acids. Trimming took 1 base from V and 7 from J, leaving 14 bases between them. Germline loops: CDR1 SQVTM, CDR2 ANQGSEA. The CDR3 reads CSVEGEPAGEQYF. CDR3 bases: TGCAGCGTTGAAGGGGAGCCGGCGGGTGAGCAGTACTTC.

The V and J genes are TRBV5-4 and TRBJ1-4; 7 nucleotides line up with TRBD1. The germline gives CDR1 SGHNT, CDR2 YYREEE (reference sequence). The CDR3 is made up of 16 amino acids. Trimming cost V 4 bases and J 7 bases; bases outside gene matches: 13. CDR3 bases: TGTGCCAGCAGCCCTGGGGTCCAGGGGGTAGGTGAAAAACTGTTTTTT. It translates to CASSPGVQGVGEKLFF.

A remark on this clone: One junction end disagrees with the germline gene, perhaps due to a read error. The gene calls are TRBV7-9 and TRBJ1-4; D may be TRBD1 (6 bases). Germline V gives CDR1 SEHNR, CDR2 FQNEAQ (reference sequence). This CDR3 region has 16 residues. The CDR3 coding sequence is TGCGCCAGCAGCCAAGAAGTAAGCCAGGGGAATGAAAAACTGTTTTTT. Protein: CASSQEVSQGNEKLFF.

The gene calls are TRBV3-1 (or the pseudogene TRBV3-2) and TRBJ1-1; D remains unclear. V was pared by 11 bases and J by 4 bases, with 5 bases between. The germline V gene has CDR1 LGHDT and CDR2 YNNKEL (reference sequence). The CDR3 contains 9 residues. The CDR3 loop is CAAGTEAFF. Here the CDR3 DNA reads TGTGCCGCCGGCACTGAAGCTTTCTTT.

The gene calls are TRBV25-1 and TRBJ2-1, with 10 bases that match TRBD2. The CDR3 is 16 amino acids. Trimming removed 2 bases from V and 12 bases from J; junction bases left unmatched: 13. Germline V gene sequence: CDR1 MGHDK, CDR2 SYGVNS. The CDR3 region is CASSESYGLAGVGQFF. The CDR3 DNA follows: TGTGCCAGCAGTGAAAGTTATGGGCTAGCGGGGGTTGGGCAGTTCTTC. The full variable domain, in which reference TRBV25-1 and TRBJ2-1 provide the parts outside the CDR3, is EADIYQTPRYLVIGTGKKITLECSQTMGHDKMYWYQQDPGMELHLIHYSYGVNSTEKGDLSSESTVSRIRTEHFPLTLESARPSHTSQYLCASSESYGLAGVGQFFGPGTRLTVL.

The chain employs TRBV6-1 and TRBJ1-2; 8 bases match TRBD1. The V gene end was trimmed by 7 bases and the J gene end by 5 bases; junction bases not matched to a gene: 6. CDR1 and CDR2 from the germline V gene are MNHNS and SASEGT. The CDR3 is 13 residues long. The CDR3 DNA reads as TGTGCCAGCACGTCAGGACAGGGATATGGCTACACCTTC. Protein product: CASTSGQGYGYTF.

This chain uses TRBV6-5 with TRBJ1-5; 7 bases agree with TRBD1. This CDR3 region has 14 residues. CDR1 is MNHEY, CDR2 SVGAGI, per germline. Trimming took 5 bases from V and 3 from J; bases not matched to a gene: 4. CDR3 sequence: CASSQGQHNQPQHF. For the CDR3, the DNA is TGTGCCAGCAGTCAGGGACAGCACAATCAGCCCCAGCATTTT.

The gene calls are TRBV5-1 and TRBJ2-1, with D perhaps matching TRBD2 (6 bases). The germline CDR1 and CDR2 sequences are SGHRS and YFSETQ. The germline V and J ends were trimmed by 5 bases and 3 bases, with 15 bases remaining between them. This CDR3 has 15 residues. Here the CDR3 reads CASSLNLAVYNEQFF. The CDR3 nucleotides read TGCGCCAGCAGTTTGAACTTAGCGGTCTACAATGAGCAGTTCTTC.

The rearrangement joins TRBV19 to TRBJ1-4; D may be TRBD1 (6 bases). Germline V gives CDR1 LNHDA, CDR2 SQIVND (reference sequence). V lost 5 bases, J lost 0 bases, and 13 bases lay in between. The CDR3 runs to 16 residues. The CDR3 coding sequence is TGTGCCAGTAGTTTCGGGACACCGACAACTAATGAAAAACTGTTTTTT. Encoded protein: CASSFGTPTTNEKLFF.

The CDR3 sequence: CASSRMNTDELFF. The CDR3 DNA sequence: TGTGCCAGCAGCCGAATGAACACAGACGAACTGTTTTTT. V and J are TRBV27 and TRBJ1-4; D is unclear. V lost 6 bases and J 12 bases, leaving 17 bases between the germline ends. CDR1 is MNHEY, CDR2 SMNVEV, per germline (reference sequence). This CDR3 has 13 amino acids.

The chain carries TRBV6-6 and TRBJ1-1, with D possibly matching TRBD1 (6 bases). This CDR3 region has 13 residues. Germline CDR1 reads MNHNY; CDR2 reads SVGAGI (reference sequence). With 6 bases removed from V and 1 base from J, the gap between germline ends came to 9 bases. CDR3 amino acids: CASSQQGNTEAFF. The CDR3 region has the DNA TGTGCCAGCAGCCAACAGGGGAACACTGAAGCTTTCTTT.

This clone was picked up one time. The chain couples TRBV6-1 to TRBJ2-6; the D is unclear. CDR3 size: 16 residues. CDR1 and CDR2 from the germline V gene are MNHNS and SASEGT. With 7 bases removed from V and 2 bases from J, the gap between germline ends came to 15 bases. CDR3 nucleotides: TGTGCCAGCACTGATAACGACTGGACTGGGGCCAACGTCCTGACTTTC. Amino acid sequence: CASTDNDWTGANVLTF.

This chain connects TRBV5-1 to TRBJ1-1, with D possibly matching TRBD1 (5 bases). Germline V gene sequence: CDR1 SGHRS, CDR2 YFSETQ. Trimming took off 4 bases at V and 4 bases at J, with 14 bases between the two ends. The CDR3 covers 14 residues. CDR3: CASSPPPGGTEAFF. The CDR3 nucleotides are TGCGCCAGCAGCCCACCCCCCGGGGGCACTGAAGCTTTCTTT. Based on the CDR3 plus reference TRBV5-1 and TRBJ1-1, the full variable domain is KAGVTQTPRYLIKTRGQQVTLSCSPISGHRSVSWYQQTPGQGLQFLFEYFSETQRNKGNFPGRFSGRQFSNSRSEMNVSTLELGDSALYLCASSPPPGGTEAFFGQGTRLTVV.